The following is a TCR beta chain sequence with its context. The sample holds many counts of this clonotype. The specificity of this receptor is unknown. No quality values exist for individual bases; no much larger clone is one base distant. These data are taken from a study of blood T cells in healthy people across ages (dated by TCRdb to between 2014 and 2017). For context, the study as a whole: Template switching captured roughly one uniquely barcoded TCR beta cDNA molecule per two T cells in model experiments. Age-related changes in TCR beta repertoire diversity were measured in the study by deep sequencing normalized with unique cDNA molecular identifiers. The donors were split into four age groups: young (average about 15 years), middle-aged (about 40), aged (around 67) and long-lived (about 82). For two donors (one aged 18 to 30 and one aged 80 or older), the study analyzed two additional independent replicas of 1 million unique cDNA reads from the same blood draw. General conclusions and limits of the study: Bulk unsorted PBMC profiling prevented conclusive comparison of naive and antigen-experienced compartments. Observed TCR beta diversity correlated strongly with the percentage of naive T cells measured by flow cytometry. As age increased, observed TCR beta diversity per million T cells dropped in a roughly linear way, and a significant reduction was already evident by age around 41. Donor CMV infection status was unknown, potentially confounding age-related changes in expanded clonotypes. Compared with the aged group, the long-lived group had more naive CD4+ T cells, fewer expanded clones and increased TCR diversity, suggesting age selection. Estimates of total diversity based on one million sequenced T cells were considered lower bounds and underestimates.

The library was generated by 5' RACE. Sequenced using an Illumina HiSeq 2500. A second PCR of roughly 6 to 11 cycles was run with a J-beta primer mix and a sample-barcoded 5' primer. Each TCR beta cDNA molecule received a unique molecular identifier from a template-switch 5' adaptor carrying 12 random nucleotides. At least 2.5 million CDR3-containing paired-end reads were obtained from each sample. The Mint cDNA synthesis kit, primed by a TRBC-specific oligonucleotide, was used to synthesize first-strand cDNA from all RNA. All cDNA was treated with uracil-DNA glycosylase and then went through a first 18-cycle PCR with the universal primers M1SS and BC2_uni_R. Per the original workflow: For normalization, 1 million high-quality reads, each with a distinct molecular identifier, were randomly selected from each sample. Instead of being binned into consensus sequences, reads with shared molecular identifiers were discarded. CDR3 identification, clonotype clustering and error correction used MiTCR with a Q25 quality threshold and the strictest error-elimination algorithm. A nonparametric unseen species model using Euler transformation provided a lower-bound estimate of total TCR beta diversity. In-frame beta chains were kept once TCRdb had trimmed the public reads at Q25 with fastp and called clones with MiXCR. Identical CDR3 proteins give one entry, which carries the most common genes and DNA. These V and J calls are TCRdb output, not the study's own analysis. In all, the sample holds over 500,000 distinct CDR3 sequences, and over 25% of those were seen once. Of the sample, 3% to 4.5% falls within the top ten clones.

The CDR3 starts with the cysteine, ends with the phenylalanine, and has 16 residues. Of all the DNA, just the CDR3 is kept, 48 bases in frame from base 1. Trimming takes 5 bases off V and 4 bases off J; junction bases not matched to a gene: 7. Sequences SGHAT (CDR1) and FQDESV (CDR2) are obtained from the germline V gene (reference sequence). The roughly 39 donors, aged about 6 to 95 years, were systemically healthy Caucasian individuals from Russia. Each donor gave around 9 milliliters of peripheral blood, collected into EDTA-treated Vacutainer tubes. Ficoll-Paque density-gradient centrifugation was used to isolate PBMCs, with at least 6.5 million per sample. Trizol reagent was used to extract total RNA from the PBMCs, yielding at least 5.5 micrograms per sample. Naive CD45RAhigh/CD27high T cell percentages were measured by flow cytometry on a PBMC aliquot from every donor. These data also featured in a second study, about T cells of mothers and their children. The other study reports the following: Donors were nine systemically healthy Caucasian individuals: three mothers and their six children. cDNA synthesis consumed the entire amount of extracted RNA, loaded at roughly 1.5 ug RNA in each 15 ul reaction. In the second PCR, sample barcodes and 2-4 random nucleotides were introduced via the M1S primer. Over 9.5 million TCR beta CDR3 reads were obtained for each mother, and approximately 2.9 million reads were obtained for each child. Thymic selection shapes the output of TCR recombination in a similar way in related and unrelated pairs, and inherited differences have a minor effect. Normalized repertoire overlap in related mother-child pairs was always slightly higher than in unrelated mother-child pairs, but the difference was never significant. No persistent microchimeric T cell clones were detected, at a sensitivity of roughly 96 clones per million clonotypes. To look for features that set related mother-child pairs apart from unrelated individuals, the researchers ran deep NGS to compare the TCR beta repertoires of mothers and children. The mean age was 40 +/- 4 years for the mothers and about 12 +/- 4 years for the children. Libraries were sequenced on Illumina HiSeq 2000 with 100+100 nt paired-end reads after adapter ligation with NEBNext reagents. To prevent cross-contamination, the mother and child libraries were prepared one month apart and sequenced in separate runs. Between roughly 450,000 and 2,200,000 distinct TCR beta clonotypes were identified per donor. Naive TCR beta clonotypes were estimated from low-frequency clonotypes matched to each donor's FACS-determined naive share, without sorting.

The rearranged chain carries TRBV11-1 and TRBJ2-5, with TRBD2 identical over 13 junction bases. This receptor was taken from a boy aged 2 to 10 in good health. The sample taken for sequencing was blood. The CDR3 reads as follows: CASSKGTSGEGETQYF. The DNA sequence is given as TGTGCCAGCAGCAAAGGGACTAGCGGGGAAGGAGAGACCCAGTACTTC.